One sample yielded the 18 T cell receptor beta chains listed below, sequenced in a study of vaccination and CD4 T cells after COVID-19. The Oncomine TCR Beta short-read assay generated sequence data from the DNA of cultured CD4+ T cells. TCRdb reprocessed the PCR reads via MiXCR and lists one record per CDR3 protein. The data show 20,000 or so distinct CDR3 sequences, 45% to 60% seen once. Indicated treatment: roughly ten-day PBMC culture with coronavirus spike peptide pools or control peptides (ViraFEST assay). For these TCRs, the target antigens are not known. The sample consisted of CD4+ T cells from blood, cultured in vitro, taken after SARS-CoV-2 vaccination. All receptors derive from a human donor who had recovered from COVID-19.

The chain links TRBV10-3 to TRBJ2-3; D gene unclear. The germline V and J ends were trimmed by 6 bases and 6 bases, with 7 bases remaining between them. The V gene's germline CDR1 is ENHRY and CDR2 SYGVKD. The CDR3 length is 11 residues. This chain's CDR3 is CAIRGGDTQYF. The DNA for the CDR3 is TGTGCCATCAGGGGTGGGGATACGCAGTATTTT.

Only a few counts were recorded for this clonotype. The chain recombines TRBV20-1 with TRBJ1-2, with TRBD1 matching over 11 bases. Germline V gives CDR1 DFQATT, CDR2 SNEGSKA (reference sequence). This CDR3 is built from 17 residues. J was trimmed by 7 bases and V by 0 bases; bases with no gene match: 13. CDR3 sequence (DNA): TGCAGTGCTAGAGATCGGACAGGGGGCGCCCACTTGGCTGGCTACACCTTC. The encoded protein is CSARDRTGGAHLAGYTF.

This clonotype has just a few counts. The CDR3 nucleotides read TGTGCCAGCAGCTTCAACCTATTAAGGCGGGACACCATATATTTT. Amino acids: CASSFNLLRRDTIYF. The chain carries TRBV7-2 and TRBJ1-3; D is ambiguous. The ends were cut back, 3 bases at V and 8 bases at J, with 17 bases in the middle. The CDR3 is 15 residues long. The germline gives CDR1 SGHTA, CDR2 FQGNSA.

This clonotype was detected a few times. V gene TRBV19 combines with J gene TRBJ1-1; D is perhaps TRBD1 (5 bases). This CDR3 contains 16 residues. Germline-derived CDR1 and CDR2 are LNHDA and SQIVND (reference sequence). V was pared by 7 bases and J by 5 bases, with 23 bases between. In DNA form, the CDR3 reads TGTGCCAGTACCGGGGGACCCCGAGTGGAAGGGACTGAAGCTTTCTTT. It yields the protein CASTGGPRVEGTEAFF.

The CDR3 DNA sequence: TGTGCCAGTAGTATCAGGGGGCAGAACACTGAAGCTTTCTTT. Translated: CASSIRGQNTEAFF. The rearrangement links TRBV19 to TRBJ1-1; 8 bases map to TRBD1. This CDR3 has 14 amino acids. Germline V gives CDR1 LNHDA, CDR2 SQIVND (reference sequence). V was clipped by 3 bases and J by 1 base; unmatched bases: 1.

The rearrangement joins TRBV20-1 to TRBJ2-3; 7 bases map to TRBD2. Germline values: CDR1 DFQATT, CDR2 SNEGSKA (reference sequence). V lost 4 bases and J lost 1; bases outside the gene matches: 5. This CDR3 is built from 14 residues. CDR3 in amino acids: CSAISGRGTDTQYF. The CDR3 region has the DNA TGCAGTGCTATCTCAGGGAGGGGCACAGATACGCAGTATTTT.

This clonotype has more than one count but fewer than ten. This chain joins TRBV7-6 and TRBJ2-5, with 16 bases that match TRBD2. The junction had 14 bases not matched to a gene; V was cut back by 5 bases and J by 5 bases. Per germline, CDR1 SGHVS and CDR2 FNYEAQ. CDR3 length equals 19 residues. For the CDR3, the DNA is TGTGCCAGCAGCCAGACCGGGACTAGCGGGAGGGTACGGGTGGAGACCCAGTACTTC. This gives the protein CASSQTGTSGRVRVETQYF.

The chain is built from TRBV6-5 and TRBJ2-7; the D is unclear. V was pared by 4 bases and J by 3 bases, with 7 bases between. CDR1 and CDR2 from the germline V gene are MNHEY and SVGAGI. The CDR3 contains 12 residues. As DNA, the CDR3 is TGTGCCAGCAGTTTAGACCACTACGAGCAGTACTTC. Its translation is CASSLDHYEQYF.

The chain couples TRBV20-1 to TRBJ2-5; D remains unclear. Germline CDR1 and CDR2: DFQATT and SNEGSKA (reference sequence). Trimming pared 1 base from V and 2 bases from J, leaving 11 bases between. The CDR3 has 14 residues. CDR3 DNA sequence: TGCAGTGCTAGAGGAACCGGGCCACAAGAGACCCAGTACTTC. Protein sequence: CSARGTGPQETQYF.

The V gene is TRBV19, the J gene TRBJ1-5, with a possible D match to TRBD1 (5 bases). This CDR3 contains 16 residues. CDR1 LNHDA and CDR2 SQIVND come from the germline V gene (reference sequence). Trimming cost V 2 bases and J 1 base, with 12 bases left between them. The CDR3 protein is CASSISGSQSNQPQHF. CDR3 DNA sequence: TGTGCCAGTAGTATATCAGGGTCCCAAAGCAATCAGCCCCAGCATTTT.

This clonotype was observed once. The V and J genes are TRBV7-2 and TRBJ2-7, with TRBD1 matching over 8 bases. The V and J ends lost 6 bases and 0 bases, in that order; junction bases with no gene match: 4. CDR3 length: 14 amino acids. Germline V gene data show CDR1 as SGHTA and CDR2 as FQGNSA. CDR3 bases: TGTGCCAGCAGTCGGGACAGGCGCTCCTACGAGCAGTACTTC. Its translation: CASSRDRRSYEQYF.

The rearrangement joins TRBV6-1 to TRBJ2-3; a weak D match, TRBD2 (5 bases). The CDR3 is 14 amino acids. Trimming left V 3 bases short and J 8 bases short, with 15 bases between. Germline-derived CDR1 and CDR2 are MNHNS and SASEGT. The CDR3 nucleotides read TGTGCCAGCAGTGATTTCCCAGGCGCGGGTACGCAGTATTTT. It yields the protein CASSDFPGAGTQYF.

The chain recombines TRBV20-1 with TRBJ2-3, with 11 bases fitting TRBD2. Per germline, CDR1 DFQATT and CDR2 SNEGSKA (reference sequence). The junction had 13 bases not matched to a gene; V was cut back by 6 bases and J by 8 bases. The CDR3 runs 15 residues. For the CDR3, the DNA is TGCAGTGCAGCCTTAAATAGCGGGGGGGCAGGTACGCAGTATTTT. Amino acid sequence: CSAALNSGGAGTQYF.

The chain combines TRBV12-3 or TRBV12-4 with TRBJ1-5; the D gene is possibly TRBD1 (5 bases). The CDR3 is 14 amino acids. Trimming took off 5 bases at V and 9 bases at J, with 17 bases between the two ends. This chain's CDR3 is CASSQAHGASPQHF. CDR3 in DNA: TGTGCCAGCAGTCAAGCTCATGGGGCATCGCCCCAGCATTTT.

The chain uses TRBV23-1 and TRBJ2-7; no firm D call. TRBV23-1 is assigned to the ORF class and has an uncertain function. There are 16 residues in the CDR3. With 2 bases removed from V and 4 bases from J, the gap between germline ends came to 18 bases. The DNA for the CDR3 is TGCGCCAGCAGTCAAATATGCAGCGCACCTGATTACGAGCAGTACTTC. It encodes CASSQICSAPDYEQYF.

The chain joins TRBV30 to TRBJ2-7; possibly TRBD1 or TRBD2 for D (6 bases each). V dropped 4 bases and J dropped 2 bases, with 15 bases sitting between them. In germline, CDR1 is GTSNPN, CDR2 SVGIG (reference sequence). The CDR3 runs to 14 residues. The CDR3 nucleotides read TGTGCCTGGACCCTCGATAGGGGGGCCTACGAGCAGTACTTC. Amino acids: CAWTLDRGAYEQYF.

The V gene is TRBV5-1, the J gene TRBJ1-1, with a possible D match to TRBD1 (6 bases). Germline V gives CDR1 SGHRS, CDR2 YFSETQ. V gave up 0 bases and J gave up 5 bases, with 11 bases separating them. This CDR3 has 14 amino acids. This CDR3 is CASSLAQGKTEAFF. The DNA for the CDR3 is TGCGCCAGCAGCTTGGCTCAGGGGAAGACTGAAGCTTTCTTT.

This clonotype was counted a few times. The V gene is TRBV19, the J gene TRBJ1-1; D unresolved. The V gene lost 7 bases and the J gene lost 1 base, with 13 bases spanning the gap. There are 14 residues in the CDR3. The germline V gene encodes CDR1 LNHDA and CDR2 SQIVND (reference sequence). The CDR3 DNA reads as TGTGCCAGTAAGATGTTAGTAGAGAACACTGAAGCTTTCTTT. Translated: CASKMLVENTEAFF.